This TCR beta chain was sequenced during a study of blood T cell repertoires in COVID-19 (dated by TCRdb to 2018 to 2020). With respect to the entire study: Collaborator samples came from the United States, Italy and Spain and covered acute and convalescent phases of COVID-19. The prospective study material was composed of cDNA or gDNA derived from T cells, B-cell-depleted T cells, or PBMCs. Subjects who had been exposed to COVID-19, were actively infected with it, or had recovered from it provided the deeply sampled blood TCRbeta repertoires that made up the dataset. The repertoires were released in a freely available public database meant as a resource for research on the immune response to SARS-CoV-2. Samples were obtained from the ongoing ImmuneRACE study (first 160 participants) and from 1,000 to 1,500 subjects provided by 6 global collaborators. Nearly every sample came with metadata listing a de-identified subject ID, COVID-19 status, age in years and sex. Where available, HLA class I and class II types were obtained from metadata supplied by the sample provider rather than from assay-based typing. On the study overall, not on this receptor specifically: The amount of clinical and demographic metadata varied by source and participant and was provided uncurated.

The immunoSEQ Assay, a bias-controlled multiplex PCR, was used to amplify TCRbeta CDR3 regions from genomic DNA. The source study handled its data this way. Within the assay, amplification of reference gene primers was used to estimate how many nucleated cells each sample contained. To quantify the absolute abundance of each unique TCRbeta CDR3 rearrangement, sequence reads were collapsed and filtered. For each sample, productive Simpson clonality was calculated as the square root of Simpson's diversity index over productive rearrangements. TCRdb limited this immuneACCESS table to in-frame rearrangements with V and J called. A share of clones is missing; checked studies link under half to unresolved V genes, and the rest is unexplained. The DNA was the basis for D and trimming; V, J and clone size are from that table. This sample gives fewer than 200,000 clones in total; around 84% of them show up just once. Clones ranked in the top ten supply approximately 7.3% of the sample.

Note on this clone: Its recognized antigen is unknown. Nothing much larger sits one base from this clone, and base qualities are not available.

Participants in the prospective study were enrolled through a virtual design, were aged 18 to 89 years, and lived in approximately 25 United States geographic areas. In the prospective study, cohorts were assigned on the basis of participant-reported clinical history obtained from a screening survey and a study questionnaire. For ImmuneRACE Cohort 3, a participant was defined as recovered based on two consecutive negative NP/OP PCR tests, clearance by a healthcare professional, or resolution of symptoms. Each participant in the prospective study had whole blood, serum and a nasopharyngeal or oropharyngeal swab collected by mobile phlebotomists. Additional blood draws and questionnaires over a 2-month period could optionally be provided by prospective study participants. Before DNA extraction, blood samples from the prospective study were shipped at room temperature or frozen. The CDR3 covers 14 residues, taking in both the cysteine and the phenylalanine. Left in the record is the CDR3 DNA by itself, 42 bases read in frame from the first base.

The clonotype comes from a man between 45 and 60 years old who had recovered from COVID-19. The source material was PBMCs or T cells enriched from blood (not recorded which). Recombination joined TRBV21-1 with TRBJ1-1. TRBV21-1 is reported as a pseudogene. The CDR3 reads as follows: CASSPRPRDTEAFF. The bases read TGTGCCAGCAGCCCCCGACCTCGGGACACTGAAGCTTTCTTT.